The clone carrying this T cell receptor (beta chain) appeared once. These data are taken from a study of CD8+ T cells in alopecia areata. Germline CDR1 is SGHKS and CDR2 is YYEKEE (reference sequence). The CDR3 has 13 residues. Trimming left V 0 bases short and J 3 bases short, with 6 bases between. Reverse transcribed after extraction, RNA yielded cDNA as the sequencing template. The protocol was immunoSEQ multiplex PCR, while the TCRdb copy is restricted to in-frame clones and leaves out a portion. Of some 51,000 clones listed, roughly 96% are singletons. Sequencing used CD8+ T cells sorted from blood, obtained at week 0. The receptor was isolated from a human donor with alopecia areata. V usage is TRBV5-5 and J usage is TRBJ1-1; no reliable D call. The CDR3 DNA sequence: TGTGCCAGCAGCTTGGAGGGCCACACTGAAGCTTTCTTT. It yields the protein CASSLEGHTEAFF.